This T cell receptor beta chain was obtained from a study of cytomegalovirus exposure and HLA in healthy donors. Study outcomes and limitations: Despite most TCR sequences being rare, some public TCRs occurred in many donors.

Trimming removed 1 base at V and 1 base at J, with 13 bases between. This CDR3 is 16 amino acids long. CDR1 is SGHVS and CDR2 is FNYEAQ in the germline V gene. PCR employed 60 Vbeta and 13 Jbeta primers. Profiling relied on immunoSEQ multiplex PCR, and the TCRdb table lists in-frame clones only, not all of them. The data show about 90,000 clones, with 60% to 80% seen just once and around 20% held by the top ten. Of note for this clone: The antigen is unknown.

The rearrangement uses TRBV7-6 and TRBJ1-1; no reliable D call. Sequencing input: PBMCs. This receptor was obtained from a woman aged 55-69 years in good health and CMV-seropositive. This chain's CDR3 is CASSLDLSGGNTEAFF. The DNA of the CDR3 is TGTGCCAGCAGCTTAGACTTGAGTGGCGGGAACACTGAAGCTTTCTTT.